The clone carrying this T cell receptor beta chain was counted at least ten times. The data were taken from a study of CDR3 diversity in severe acne. The germline V gene encodes CDR1 SGHVS and CDR2 FNYEAQ. CDR3 length: 13 amino acids. V was trimmed by 6 bases and J by 7 bases, leaving 10 bases between them. TCRdb re-called the PCR reads through MiXCR, storing one row per CDR3 protein. The table lists over 85,000 distinct CDR3 sequences, about half of them singletons. This sequence was found in a male donor with acne. The chain combines TRBV7-6 with TRBJ1-6, with D uncertain. The sequenced material came from blood. The DNA for the CDR3 is TGTGCCAGCAGTTTTCTTGGGAATTCACCCCTCCACTTT. As protein: CASSFLGNSPLHF.